This T cell receptor (beta chain) derives from a study of PD-L1 blockade in urothelial cancer. Across the study: Patients' atezolizumab regimen, 1,200 mg intravenously every 3 weeks, began at some point between 2014 and 2015. Median blood clonality was around 0.086, with under 100,000 unique TCRs. Analyzed time points were 3 weeks (second dose) and 6 weeks after therapy began. Study conclusions and caveats: Tumor-associated clones in the blood of durable-benefit patients grew more at 3 weeks.

The length of the CDR3 is 12 residues. The ends lost 5 bases at V and 10 bases at J; junction bases unmatched: 6. Germline V lookup: CDR1 SGHAT, CDR2 FQNNGV. This table comes from immunoSEQ multiplex PCR, and its TCRdb copy is limited to in-frame clones, with some not included. The repertoire consists of some 39,000 clones, with around 83% occurring once and the leading ten covering about 2.5%. Documented time point: peripheral blood 6 weeks after treatment start. Comment on this clone: Antigen: not known.

J is TRBJ1-1 and V is TRBV11-2, with 8 nucleotides matching TRBD1. The source material was PBMCs, sampled around atezolizumab (anti-PD-L1) treatment. The sequence was obtained from a man between 65 and 79 years old with urothelial cancer. The DNA of the CDR3 is TGTGCCAGCAGCACCCGGACAGGGAGAGCTTTCTTT. Its translation is CASSTRTGRAFF.